This T cell receptor (beta chain) was retrieved from a study of T cell changes during pregnancy in multiple sclerosis. The table came from immunoSEQ multiplex PCR; TCRdb's copy has only in-frame clones and leaves some out. This sample carries about 38,000 clones, 90% to 95% of them seen once, and the ten largest clones take more than 0.3%. CDR1 is MGHDK, CDR2 SYGVNS, per germline. The CDR3 extends over 15 amino acids. V dropped 2 bases and J dropped 4 bases, with 14 bases sitting between them. The sequencing used CD4+ T cells from peripheral blood mononuclear cells, collected in the third trimester of pregnancy. This clonotype was sampled from a female donor in good health, enrolled as a control in a pregnancy study. This chain links TRBV25-1 with TRBJ1-2; TRBD1 might be the D (5 bases). CDR3 nucleotides: TGTGCCAGCAGTGAAGGAGGGGCAGGGTTCTATGGCTACACCTTC. Translation: CASSEGGAGFYGYTF.